One sample yielded the 31 T cell receptor beta chains listed below, sequenced in a study of T cell repertoires in cytomegalovirus infection. TCRdb re-called the reads through MiXCR, storing one row per CDR3 protein. The table has approximately 110,000 distinct CDR3 sequences, less than 55% seen once. These receptors have no identified antigens. This sample comprised CD8+ T cells from cultured PBMCs, obtained from culture after CMV antigen stimulation. The receptors stem from a human donor in good health (CMV status not recorded). Some clones in this sample may be carry-over from other donors' samples.

The genes are TRBV12-3 or TRBV12-4 and TRBJ2-1; D may correspond to TRBD1 or TRBD2 (6 bases each). Trimming took off 5 bases at V and 7 bases at J, with 15 bases between the two ends. This CDR3 comprises 14 residues. CDR3 sequence: CASSEEGELNEQFF. The CDR3 bases are TGTGCCAGCAGTGAGGAGGGGGAACTGAATGAGCAGTTCTTC.

Here the CDR3 DNA reads TGTGCCAGCAGCTTAGCAGAACAGGGGGTCAATCAGCCCCAGCATTTT. Translation: CASSLAEQGVNQPQHF. The chain combines TRBV5-6 with TRBJ1-5; 8 bases line up with TRBD1. Looked up from germline, CDR1 is SGHDT and CDR2 is YYEEEE. CDR3 length: 16 amino acids. Losses at the gene ends were 2 bases for V and 3 bases for J; bases not matched to a gene: 7.

The chain combines TRBV12-3 or TRBV12-4 with TRBJ1-2, with D unclear. The V end was cut by 3 bases, the J end by 6 bases, with 8 bases between. This CDR3 is 12 amino acids long. Written as DNA, the CDR3 is TGTGCCAGCAGTTTGACAAGAAATGGCTACACCTTC. It specifies CASSLTRNGYTF.

The V call is TRBV27, the J call TRBJ2-7; 8 bases align to TRBD1. The CDR3 totals 13 residues. Germline CDR1 is MNHEY and CDR2 is SMNVEV (reference sequence). V lost 5 bases to trimming and J lost 4 bases; unmatched junction nucleotides: 4. The CDR3 DNA reads TGTGCCAGCAGTCATAGGACAGGGTACGAGCAGTACTTC. It yields the protein CASSHRTGYEQYF.

This rearrangement joins TRBV7-9 to TRBJ2-1, with TRBD2 matching 10 bases. The ends lost 5 bases at V and 4 bases at J; junction bases unmatched: 14. The germline V gene encodes CDR1 SEHNR and CDR2 FQNEAQ (reference sequence). The CDR3 length is 18 residues. The CDR3 region is CASSAASGGPMWYNEQFF. The CDR3 DNA reads as TGTGCCAGCAGCGCAGCTAGCGGGGGCCCCATGTGGTACAATGAGCAGTTCTTC.

The V gene is TRBV7-2, the J gene TRBJ1-3, with unresolved D. Germline V gives CDR1 SGHTA, CDR2 FQGNSA. The CDR3 length is 18 residues. The V and J ends lost 5 bases and 0 bases respectively, with 20 bases between them. The CDR3 sequence: CASSLGGDSFFSGNTIYF. The CDR3 DNA is TGTGCCAGCAGCCTAGGCGGGGATTCATTCTTCTCTGGAAACACCATATATTTT.

The chain employs TRBV12-3 or TRBV12-4 and TRBJ1-1; 7 bases match TRBD1. Trimming took 11 bases from V and 4 from J; bases not matched to a gene: 10. The CDR3 extends over 13 amino acids. This CDR3 reads CAGQQGPGTEAFF. CDR3 coding DNA: TGTGCCGGCCAACAGGGGCCGGGCACTGAAGCTTTCTTT.

This clonotype turned up a few times. The rearrangement uses TRBV19 and TRBJ2-7; no clear D gene. Germline V CDR1 and CDR2: LNHDA, SQIVND (reference sequence). The V gene lost 8 bases and the J gene lost 5 bases, with 13 bases spanning the gap. This CDR3 is 12 amino acids long. The CDR3 coding sequence is TGTGCCAGTTCCTACGGCGTAAACGAGCAGTACTTC. Its protein product is CASSYGVNEQYF.

The V gene is TRBV29-1, the J gene TRBJ2-1, with no clear D. V dropped 5 bases and J dropped 9 bases, with 11 bases sitting between them. This CDR3 comprises 11 residues. The germline gives CDR1 SQVTM, CDR2 ANQGSEA. The CDR3 here is CSVLSALEQFF. CDR3 in DNA: TGCAGCGTTTTATCAGCGCTTGAGCAGTTCTTC.

This clonotype appeared a few times. J is TRBJ2-7 and V is TRBV7-2; D perhaps matches TRBD1 (6 bases). The CDR3 loop spans 14 amino acids. Trimming removed 7 bases at V and 0 bases at J, with 13 bases between. Per the germline V gene, CDR1 is SGHTA and CDR2 is FQGNSA. For the CDR3, the DNA is TGTGCCAGCACCCCGAGGGGGAGCTCCTACGAGCAGTACTTC. Amino acids: CASTPRGSSYEQYF.

This clonotype was counted between two and nine times. The V and J genes are TRBV4-1 and TRBJ2-7, with 8 bases fitting TRBD1. The CDR3 runs to 15 residues. Germline V CDR1 and CDR2: MGHRA, YSYEKL. Trimming cost V 0 bases and J 4 bases; bases outside gene matches: 5. CDR3 nucleotide sequence: TGCGCCAGCAGCCAAGAAAGGACAGGGAAATACGAGCAGTACTTC. Residues: CASSQERTGKYEQYF.

The chain couples TRBV4-1 to TRBJ2-7, with D perhaps matching TRBD2 (7 bases). The CDR3 is 18 amino acids. Per germline, CDR1 MGHRA and CDR2 YSYEKL. Trimming took off 6 bases at V and 6 bases at J, with 30 bases between the two ends. CDR3 coding DNA: TGCGCCAGCAGTCTTCAACCCAACGTAGGTGGGGGGGCGGTCGAGCAGTACTTC. Translating it yields CASSLQPNVGGGAVEQYF.

With regard to this clonotype: The junction departs from germline at one end; a sequencing error may be responsible. The chain carries TRBV5-8 and TRBJ1-1, with a weak D call TRBD1 (6 bases). Germline CDR1 and CDR2: SGHTS and YDEGEE. CDR3 length: 11 residues. Written as DNA, the CDR3 is TGTGCCAGCACCTTGGGGGCCGAAGCTTTCTTT. Encoded protein: CASTLGAEAFF.

This sequence joins TRBV19 and TRBJ1-3; no reliable D call. Trimming cost V 3 bases and J 2 bases, with 11 bases left between them. This CDR3 contains 15 residues. Germline CDR1 and CDR2: LNHDA and SQIVND (reference sequence). CDR3 in DNA: TGTGCCAGTAGTATGAGGGAAGAAACTGGAAACACCATATATTTT. This encodes CASSMREETGNTIYF. Complete variable domain (other parts from reference TRBV19 and TRBJ1-3): DGGITQSPKYLFRKEGQNVTLSCEQNLNHDAMYWYRQDPGQGLRLIYYSQIVNDFQKGDIAEGYSVSREKKESFPLTVTSAQKNPTAFYLCASSMREETGNTIYFGEGSWLTVV.

This clonotype was counted between two and nine times. In DNA, the CDR3 is TGTGCCAGCAGCCCGAGAGGGAAGAACACTGAAGCTTTCTTT. Translation gives CASSPRGKNTEAFF. The V gene is TRBV13, the J gene TRBJ1-1; the D is unclear. Germline lookup yields CDR1 PRHDT and CDR2 FYEKMQ (reference sequence). Trimming left V 5 bases short and J 1 base short, with 11 bases between. This CDR3 has 14 amino acids.

The CDR3 is CASSAGGIEQFF. The CDR3 bases are TGTGCCAGCAGCGCCGGTGGAATTGAGCAGTTCTTC. The genes are TRBV7-8 and TRBJ2-1; D gene uncertain. The CDR3 is made up of 12 amino acids. V lost 5 bases and J 9 bases, leaving 11 bases between the germline ends. Germline-derived CDR1 and CDR2 are SGHVS and FQNEAQ.

The rearrangement uses TRBV27 and TRBJ2-1; D possibly corresponds to TRBD1 (5 bases). The germline V and J ends were trimmed by 0 bases and 1 base, with 19 bases remaining between them. The CDR3 runs 19 residues. Germline V gene lookup returns CDR1 MNHEY and CDR2 SMNVEV (reference sequence). The CDR3 reads CASSLSPGFASTSYNEQFF. CDR3 in DNA: TGTGCCAGCAGTTTATCCCCAGGGTTCGCCTCTACGTCCTACAATGAGCAGTTCTTC.

The chain is built from TRBV7-3 and TRBJ1-2; possibly TRBD1 for D (5 bases). V was trimmed by 2 bases and J by 6 bases, leaving 13 bases between them. CDR1 SGHTA and CDR2 FQGTGA come from the germline V gene. The CDR3 extends over 14 amino acids. Here the CDR3 DNA reads TGTGCCAGCAGCTTAGGAGAGGGGATCGATGGCTACACCTTC. This gives the protein CASSLGEGIDGYTF. Drawing the rest from reference TRBV7-3 and TRBJ1-2, the complete variable domain is GAGVSQTPSNKVTEKGKYVELRCDPISGHTALYWYRQSLGQGPEFLIYFQGTGAADDSGLPNDRFFAVRPEGSVSTLKIQRTERGDSAVYLCASSLGEGIDGYTFGSGTRLTVV.

This rearrangement joins TRBV4-1 to TRBJ2-1; D unclear. V lost 0 bases, J lost 6 bases, and 9 bases lay in between. The CDR3 is 14 residues long. Germline loops: CDR1 MGHRA, CDR2 YSYEKL. The CDR3 sequence: CASSQDVSFNEQFF. DNA for the CDR3: TGCGCCAGCAGCCAAGATGTGTCTTTCAATGAGCAGTTCTTC.

The rearrangement joins TRBV27 to TRBJ2-5; D is ambiguous. CDR1 is MNHEY, CDR2 SMNVEV, per germline (reference sequence). Trimming left V 3 bases short and J 2 bases short, with 13 bases between. The CDR3 has 15 residues. The chain's CDR3 is CASSLNTLRQETQYF. The CDR3 DNA sequence: TGTGCCAGCAGTTTGAACACCCTAAGACAAGAGACCCAGTACTTC.

The chain couples TRBV7-8 to TRBJ1-1; no firm D call. There are 15 residues in the CDR3. Germline lookup yields CDR1 SGHVS and CDR2 FQNEAQ. V was cut by 1 base and J by 0 bases, with 9 bases left in between. CDR3 amino acids: CASSLGRAMNTEAFF. The CDR3 DNA sequence: TGTGCCAGCAGCTTAGGTAGGGCCATGAACACTGAAGCTTTCTTT.

The chain has TRBV9 and TRBJ2-5; TRBD1 matches at 9 bases. The germline gives CDR1 SGDLS, CDR2 YYNGEE. CDR3 length: 16 residues. With 3 bases clipped from V and 5 bases from J, the junction kept 11 bases outside the gene matches. CDR3 sequence (DNA): TGTGCCAGCAGCGCTTACAGGGGGCGCAGCTTTGAGACCCAGTACTTC. As protein: CASSAYRGRSFETQYF.

A few counts support this clonotype. The gene calls are TRBV7-2 and TRBJ2-1; D remains ambiguous. Trimming pared 6 bases from V and 7 bases from J, leaving 13 bases between. The CDR3 consists of 13 residues. Germline assignment: CDR1 SGHTA and CDR2 FQGNSA. The CDR3 nucleotides read TGTGCCAGCAGTGCAAGGGCTGGGAATGAGCAGTTCTTC. Amino acids: CASSARAGNEQFF.

This clonotype was detected only a few times. This CDR3 reads CASSLSPASNQPQHF. CDR3 coding DNA: TGTGCCAGCAGCTTGAGTCCAGCTAGCAATCAGCCCCAGCATTTT. The chain links TRBV5-5 to TRBJ1-5; D not certain. The germline CDR1 and CDR2 sequences are SGHKS and YYEKEE (reference sequence). The germline V and J ends were trimmed by 1 base and 0 bases, with 8 bases remaining between them. There are 15 residues in the CDR3.

This clonotype has a handful of counts. The CDR3 protein is CASAPAGQPQHF. The CDR3 DNA sequence: TGTGCTAGTGCCCCGGCGGGCCAGCCCCAGCATTTT. This chain links TRBV12-5 with TRBJ1-5; D not certain. This CDR3 contains 12 residues. Germline CDR1 is LGHNT and CDR2 is FRNRAP. V lost 7 bases, J lost 7 bases, and 11 bases lay in between. Complete variable domain (other parts from reference TRBV12-5 and TRBJ1-5): DARVTQTPRHKVTEMGQEVTMRCQPILGHNTVFWYRQTMMQGLELLAYFRNRAPLDDSGMPKDRFSAEMPDATLATLKIQPSEPRDSAVYFCASAPAGQPQHFGDGTRLSIL.

The chain links TRBV7-6 to TRBJ1-2, with D possibly being TRBD1 (5 bases). CDR3 size: 14 residues. Between the trimmed V and J ends, which lost 2 bases and 2 bases, there was a span of 9 bases. From germline, CDR1 is SGHVS and CDR2 FNYEAQ. The CDR3 sequence: CASSLTAGNYGYTF. For the CDR3, the DNA is TGTGCCAGCAGCTTAACGGCAGGGAACTATGGCTACACCTTC. Full variable domain (outside the CDR3, taken from reference TRBV7-6 and TRBJ1-2): GAGVSQSPRYKVTKRGQDVALRCDPISGHVSLYWYRQALGQGPEFLTYFNYEAQQDKSGLPNDRFSAERPEGSISTLTIQRTEQRDSAMYRCASSLTAGNYGYTFGSGTRLTVV.

This chain connects TRBV5-5 to TRBJ2-1; a possible D gene is TRBD1 (6 bases). The V end lost 4 bases, the J end lost 8 bases, and 10 bases lay between the germline ends. CDR1 SGHKS and CDR2 YYEKEE come from the germline V gene (reference sequence). The CDR3 covers 12 residues. DNA for the CDR3: TGTGCCAGCAGCCCACAGGGTTATGAGCAGTTCTTC. Protein: CASSPQGYEQFF.

The chain has TRBV9 and TRBJ2-3, with 10 bases fitting TRBD2. V gave up 3 bases and J gave up 1 base; unmatched junction bases: 5. CDR3 length equals 16 residues. Germline values: CDR1 SGDLS, CDR2 YYNGEE. CDR3 protein: CASSASGTSGTDTQYF. CDR3 bases: TGTGCCAGCAGCGCCTCCGGGACTAGCGGCACAGATACGCAGTATTTT. Drawing the rest from reference TRBV9 and TRBJ2-3, the complete variable domain is DSGVTQTPKHLITATGQRVTLRCSPRSGDLSVYWYQQSLDQGLQFLIQYYNGEERAKGNILERFSAQQFPDLHSELNLSSLELGDSALYFCASSASGTSGTDTQYFGPGTRLTVL.

The chain employs TRBV7-4 and TRBJ1-4, with D uncertain. Trimming left V 1 base short and J 10 bases short, with 13 bases between. Looked up from germline, CDR1 is SGHVT and CDR2 is SQSDAQ. This CDR3 has 14 residues. CDR3 in amino acids: CASSLGNDPGKLFF. The CDR3 bases are TGTGCCAGCAGCTTAGGGAACGACCCAGGAAAACTGTTTTTT.

This chain links TRBV7-8 with TRBJ1-1; D possibly corresponds to TRBD1 (6 bases). The CDR3 is 16 amino acids. The germline V gene encodes CDR1 SGHVS and CDR2 FQNEAQ. Deletions cut 6 bases from V and 1 base from J, with 18 bases between. This chain's CDR3 is CASSAATGMANTEAFF. The CDR3 DNA is TGTGCCAGCAGTGCCGCGACAGGAATGGCGAACACTGAAGCTTTCTTT.

The table lists this clonotype with many counts. The chain couples TRBV7-8 to TRBJ1-2; D perhaps matches TRBD1 (5 bases). The V gene lost 0 bases and the J gene lost 5 bases, with 16 bases spanning the gap. The CDR3 is 16 amino acids. CDR1 is SGHVS, CDR2 FQNEAQ, per germline. DNA for the CDR3: TGTGCCAGCAGCTTAGCCCCCCACGGGACCGAGTATGGCTACACCTTC. Amino acid sequence: CASSLAPHGTEYGYTF.